The subject of this entry is one TCR beta chain. No antigen is known for it. With 6 bases clipped from V and 5 bases from J, the junction kept 11 bases outside the gene matches. Germline assignment: CDR1 SNHLY and CDR2 FYNNEI. This CDR3 region has 15 residues. Alongside a J-beta primer mix, a sample-barcoded 5' primer served in a second PCR lasting about 6 to 12 cycles. TCRdb ran MiXCR on the 5' RACE reads and lists one entry per CDR3 protein. The data contain approximately 2,000,000 distinct CDR3 sequences, 35% to 50% of them singletons. This entry is derived from a study of blood T cells in healthy people across ages. Study-wide results and caveats: TCR beta diversity, measured per million T cells, fell in a roughly linear way with age. Unsorted PBMCs prevented conclusive naive versus antigen-experienced comparison. Strongly correlated with naive T cell percentage was TCR beta diversity.

The sample was blood. The genes are TRBV2 and TRBJ2-7; 9 bases fit TRBD1. The TCR comes from a human donor in good health. The CDR3 here is CASSPQGQGNDEQYF. DNA of the CDR3: TGTGCCAGCAGCCCCCAGGGACAGGGTAATGACGAGCAGTACTTC.